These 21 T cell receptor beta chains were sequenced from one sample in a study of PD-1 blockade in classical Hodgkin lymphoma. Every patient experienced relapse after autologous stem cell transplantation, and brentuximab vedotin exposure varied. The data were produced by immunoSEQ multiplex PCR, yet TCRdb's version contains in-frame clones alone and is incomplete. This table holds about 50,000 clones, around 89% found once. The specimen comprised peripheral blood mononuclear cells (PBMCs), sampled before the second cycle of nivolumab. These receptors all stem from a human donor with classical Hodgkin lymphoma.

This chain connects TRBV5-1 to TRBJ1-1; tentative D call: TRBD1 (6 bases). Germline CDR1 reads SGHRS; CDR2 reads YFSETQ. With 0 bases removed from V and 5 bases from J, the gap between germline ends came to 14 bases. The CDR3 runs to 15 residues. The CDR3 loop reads CASSLDAGARTEAFF. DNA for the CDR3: TGCGCCAGCAGCTTGGATGCGGGGGCGCGTACTGAAGCTTTCTTT.

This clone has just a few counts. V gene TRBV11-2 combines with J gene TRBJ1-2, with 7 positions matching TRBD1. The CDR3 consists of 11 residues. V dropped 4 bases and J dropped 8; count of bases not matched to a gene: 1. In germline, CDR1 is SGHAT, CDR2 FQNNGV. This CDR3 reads CASSYRGGYTF. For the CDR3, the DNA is TGTGCCAGCAGCTACAGGGGAGGCTACACCTTC.

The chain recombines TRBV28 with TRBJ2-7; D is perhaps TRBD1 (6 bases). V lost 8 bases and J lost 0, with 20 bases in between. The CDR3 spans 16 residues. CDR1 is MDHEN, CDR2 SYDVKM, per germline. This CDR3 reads CASSLVGQHYSYEQYF. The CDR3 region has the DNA TGTGCCAGCTCTCTGGTCGGACAGCACTACTCCTACGAGCAGTACTTC.

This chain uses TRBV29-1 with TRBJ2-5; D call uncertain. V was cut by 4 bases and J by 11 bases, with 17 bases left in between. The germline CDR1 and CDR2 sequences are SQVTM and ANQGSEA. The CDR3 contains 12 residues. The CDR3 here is CSVGSPTTRQYF. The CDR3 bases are TGCAGCGTTGGTAGCCCCACTACGAGGCAGTACTTC.

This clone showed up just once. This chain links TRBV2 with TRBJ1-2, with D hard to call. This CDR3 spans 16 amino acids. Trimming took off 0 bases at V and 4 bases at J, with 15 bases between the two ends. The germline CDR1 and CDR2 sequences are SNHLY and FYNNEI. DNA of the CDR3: TGTGCCAGCAGTGAAGCGCGATCCAGACATTCCTATGGCTACACCTTC. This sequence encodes CASSEARSRHSYGYTF.

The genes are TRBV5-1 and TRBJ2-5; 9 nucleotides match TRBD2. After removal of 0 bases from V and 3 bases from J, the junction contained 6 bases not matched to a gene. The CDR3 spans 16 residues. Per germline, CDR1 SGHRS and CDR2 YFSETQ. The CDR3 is CASSLVGLALKETQYF. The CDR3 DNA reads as TGCGCCAGCAGCTTGGTGGGACTAGCACTCAAAGAGACCCAGTACTTC.

The CDR3 region has the DNA TGTGCCAGCAGTGAAGAGGGTTGGTACGAGCAGTACTTC. This codes for CASSEEGWYEQYF. The rearrangement links TRBV6-1 to TRBJ2-7; D is unresolved. The germline V gene has CDR1 MNHNS and CDR2 SASEGT. The CDR3 runs to 13 residues. V was shortened by 1 base and J by 4 bases, with 8 bases between the two germline ends.

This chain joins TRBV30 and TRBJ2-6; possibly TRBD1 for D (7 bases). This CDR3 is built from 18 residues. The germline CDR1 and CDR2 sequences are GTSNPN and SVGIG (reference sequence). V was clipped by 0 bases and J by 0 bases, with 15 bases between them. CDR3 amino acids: CAWSVLEGAASGANVLTF. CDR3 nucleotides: TGTGCCTGGAGTGTACTGGAGGGGGCGGCCTCTGGGGCCAACGTCCTGACTTTC.

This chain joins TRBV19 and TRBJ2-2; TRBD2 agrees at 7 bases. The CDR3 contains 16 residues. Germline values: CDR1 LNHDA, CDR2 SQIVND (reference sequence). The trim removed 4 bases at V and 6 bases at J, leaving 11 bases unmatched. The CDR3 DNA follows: TGTGCCAGTAGTACCGAGGCTAGCGGTGGGGCCGGGGAGCTGTTTTTT. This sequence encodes CASSTEASGGAGELFF.

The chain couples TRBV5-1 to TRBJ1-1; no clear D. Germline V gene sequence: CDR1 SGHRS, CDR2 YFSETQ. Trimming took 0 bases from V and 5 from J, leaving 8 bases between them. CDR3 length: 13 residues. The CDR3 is CASSLVSGTEAFF. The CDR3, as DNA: TGCGCCAGCAGCTTGGTTTCGGGAACTGAAGCTTTCTTT.

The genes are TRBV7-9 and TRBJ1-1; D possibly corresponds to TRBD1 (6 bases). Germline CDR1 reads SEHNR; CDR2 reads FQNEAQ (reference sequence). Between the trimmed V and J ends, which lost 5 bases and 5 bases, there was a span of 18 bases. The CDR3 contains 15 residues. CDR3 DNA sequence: TGTGCCAGCAGCCCGAGTGGGGGGGCGAGAACTGAAGCTTTCTTT. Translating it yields CASSPSGGARTEAFF.

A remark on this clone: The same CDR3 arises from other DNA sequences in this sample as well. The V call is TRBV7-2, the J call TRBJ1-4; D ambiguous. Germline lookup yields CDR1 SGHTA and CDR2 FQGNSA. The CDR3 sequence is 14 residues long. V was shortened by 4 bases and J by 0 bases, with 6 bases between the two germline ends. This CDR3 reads CASSYRATNEKLFF. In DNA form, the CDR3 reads TGTGCCAGCAGCTACAGAGCAACTAATGAAAAACTGTTTTTT.

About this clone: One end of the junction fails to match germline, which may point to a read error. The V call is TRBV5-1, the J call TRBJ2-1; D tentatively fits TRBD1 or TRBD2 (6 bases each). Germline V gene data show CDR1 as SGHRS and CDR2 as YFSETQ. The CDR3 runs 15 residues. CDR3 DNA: TGCGCCAGCAGCTTGTGGCAGGGGAGGTACACTGAGCAGTTCTTC. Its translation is CASSLWQGRYTEQFF.

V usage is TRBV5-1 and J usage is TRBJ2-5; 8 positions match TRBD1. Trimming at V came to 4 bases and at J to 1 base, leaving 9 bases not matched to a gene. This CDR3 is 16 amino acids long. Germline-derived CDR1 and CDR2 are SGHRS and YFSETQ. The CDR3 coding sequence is TGCGCCAGCAGCGTAACAGGGGGACCCCTCCAAGAGACCCAGTACTTC. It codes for CASSVTGGPLQETQYF.

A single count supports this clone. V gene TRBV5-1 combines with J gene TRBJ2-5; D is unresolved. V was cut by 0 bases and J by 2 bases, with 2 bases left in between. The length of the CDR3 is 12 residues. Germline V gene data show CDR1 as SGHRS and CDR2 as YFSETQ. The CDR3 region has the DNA TGCGCCAGCAGCTTGGAACAAGAGACCCAGTACTTC. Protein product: CASSLEQETQYF. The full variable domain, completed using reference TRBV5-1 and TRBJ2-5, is KAGVTQTPRYLIKTRGQQVTLSCSPISGHRSVSWYQQTPGQGLQFLFEYFSETQRNKGNFPGRFSGRQFSNSRSEMNVSTLELGDSALYLCASSLEQETQYFGPGTRLLVL.

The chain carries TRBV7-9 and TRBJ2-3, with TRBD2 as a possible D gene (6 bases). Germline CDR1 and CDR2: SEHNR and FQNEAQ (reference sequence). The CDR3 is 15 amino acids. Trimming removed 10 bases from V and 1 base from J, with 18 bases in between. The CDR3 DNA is TGTGCCACCGACGGTCGGGGGTGGGGCACAGATACGCAGTATTTT. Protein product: CATDGRGWGTDTQYF.

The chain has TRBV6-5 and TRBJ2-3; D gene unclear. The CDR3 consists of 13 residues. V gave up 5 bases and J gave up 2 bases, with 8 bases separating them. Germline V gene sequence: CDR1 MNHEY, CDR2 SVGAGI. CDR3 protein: CASSQSVTDTQYF. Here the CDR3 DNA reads TGTGCCAGCAGTCAGTCGGTCACAGATACGCAGTATTTT.

CDR3 nucleotides: TGCGCCAGCGAGGAGGCCCGGGGGAACACAGATACGCAGTATTTT. Protein sequence: CASEEARGNTDTQYF. The chain links TRBV10-2 to TRBJ2-3; TRBD2 is a possible D gene (6 bases). Germline CDR1 is WSHSY and CDR2 is SAAADI. V shed 8 bases and J shed 2 bases, with 17 bases lying between them. The CDR3 sequence is 15 residues long.

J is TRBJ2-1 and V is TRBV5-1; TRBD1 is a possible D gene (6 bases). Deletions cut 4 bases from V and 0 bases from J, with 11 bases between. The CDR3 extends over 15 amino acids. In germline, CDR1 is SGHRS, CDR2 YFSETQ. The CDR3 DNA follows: TGCGCCAGCAGCCTGACAGGACTCTCCTACAATGAGCAGTTCTTC. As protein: CASSLTGLSYNEQFF.

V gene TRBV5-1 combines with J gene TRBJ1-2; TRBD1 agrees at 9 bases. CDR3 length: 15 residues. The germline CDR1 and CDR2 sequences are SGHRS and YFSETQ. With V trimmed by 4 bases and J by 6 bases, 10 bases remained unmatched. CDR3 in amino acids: CASSPGRQGGHGYTF. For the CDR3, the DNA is TGCGCCAGCAGCCCTGGACGACAGGGGGGACATGGCTACACCTTC. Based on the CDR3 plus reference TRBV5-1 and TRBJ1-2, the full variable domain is KAGVTQTPRYLIKTRGQQVTLSCSPISGHRSVSWYQQTPGQGLQFLFEYFSETQRNKGNFPGRFSGRQFSNSRSEMNVSTLELGDSALYLCASSPGRQGGHGYTFGSGTRLTVV.

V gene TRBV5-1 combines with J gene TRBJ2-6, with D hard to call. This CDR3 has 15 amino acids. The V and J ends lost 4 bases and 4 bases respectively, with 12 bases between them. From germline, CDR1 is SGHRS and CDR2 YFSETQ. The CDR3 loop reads CASSPVATGANVLTF. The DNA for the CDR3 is TGCGCCAGCAGCCCGGTGGCAACCGGGGCCAACGTCCTGACTTTC.